These 27 T cell receptor beta chains came from one sample sequenced in a study of T cell changes during pregnancy in multiple sclerosis. Data came from immunoSEQ multiplex PCR; TCRdb stores just in-frame clones and leaves some out. This table holds under 95,000 clones, under 95% found once. The input for sequencing was CD4+ T cells from peripheral blood mononuclear cells, taken before pregnancy. These receptors originate from a female donor with multiple sclerosis, enrolled in a pregnancy study.

J is TRBJ1-1 and V is TRBV5-1, with 9 nucleotides matching TRBD1. Looked up from germline, CDR1 is SGHRS and CDR2 is YFSETQ. J was trimmed by 4 bases and V by 3 bases; bases with no gene match: 7. The CDR3 extends over 15 amino acids. The CDR3: CASSSQGARSTEAFF. The CDR3 bases are TGCGCCAGCAGCTCACAGGGGGCGCGGAGCACTGAAGCTTTCTTT.

The chain couples TRBV9 to TRBJ1-4, with D perhaps TRBD1 (6 bases). CDR1 is SGDLS, CDR2 YYNGEE, per germline. Trimming removed 6 bases from V and 5 bases from J, with 17 bases in between. The length of the CDR3 is 15 residues. The CDR3 here is CASNPSDSQNEKLFF. For the CDR3, the DNA is TGTGCCAGCAACCCCTCGGACAGCCAAAATGAAAAACTGTTTTTT.

The chain uses TRBV5-4 and TRBJ1-3, with D maybe TRBD1 (6 bases). Trimming removed 4 bases at V and 3 bases at J, with 14 bases between. The CDR3 totals 15 residues. Germline V lookup: CDR1 SGHNT, CDR2 YYREEE (reference sequence). CDR3 sequence: CASSRQGFGGNTIYF. The CDR3 coding sequence is TGTGCCAGCAGCCGTCAGGGGTTCGGTGGAAACACCATATATTTT.

The chain uses TRBV2 and TRBJ2-5; D is undetermined. Germline V CDR1 and CDR2: SNHLY, FYNNEI. The CDR3 has 13 residues. V lost 6 bases and J lost 2, with 10 bases in between. The DNA for the CDR3 is TGTGCCAGCAGGCTTAGTTGGCAAGAGACCCAGTACTTC. This codes for CASRLSWQETQYF.

This clone was recorded only once. The J gene is TRBJ2-3, the V gene TRBV27; 11 bases fit TRBD1. The CDR3 totals 21 residues. CDR1 is MNHEY, CDR2 SMNVEV, per germline (reference sequence). V lost 6 bases to trimming and J lost 1 base; unmatched junction nucleotides: 21. The CDR3 sequence is CASRRDRGNLAGPLGTDTQYF. The CDR3 DNA is TGTGCCAGCAGGAGGGACAGGGGGAATCTAGCGGGACCTTTGGGCACAGATACGCAGTATTTT.

The chain recombines TRBV30 with TRBJ2-7; D may be TRBD1 (6 bases). V dropped 0 bases and J dropped 5 bases, with 17 bases sitting between them. The CDR3 sequence is 15 residues long. Germline V gene sequence: CDR1 GTSNPN, CDR2 SVGIG (reference sequence). The CDR3 DNA follows: TGTGCCTGGAGTGTATCAATAGGGGGTCTCAACGAGCAGTACTTC. This gives the protein CAWSVSIGGLNEQYF.

The J gene is TRBJ2-1, the V gene TRBV19, with D perhaps TRBD2 (6 bases). V was cut by 0 bases and J by 6 bases, with 18 bases left in between. Germline V gene lookup returns CDR1 LNHDA and CDR2 SQIVND (reference sequence). The CDR3 sequence is 17 residues long. CDR3 sequence: CASSIDSGGAFFNEQFF. In DNA, the CDR3 is TGTGCCAGTAGTATAGATTCGGGCGGGGCCTTTTTCAATGAGCAGTTCTTC.

The chain links TRBV4-1 to TRBJ2-1; 8 nucleotides agree with TRBD2. CDR1 and CDR2 (germline): MGHRA, YSYEKL. The CDR3 extends over 15 amino acids. The V gene end was trimmed by 1 base and the J gene end by 4 bases; junction bases not matched to a gene: 3. CDR3 amino acids: CASSQAGGRYNEQFF. DNA of the CDR3: TGCGCCAGCAGCCAAGCGGGCGGGAGGTACAATGAGCAGTTCTTC.

The table lists this clone with a count of one. The chain joins TRBV18 to TRBJ1-3, with D uncertain. V lost 2 bases to trimming and J lost 3 bases, with 14 bases between them. This CDR3 spans 16 amino acids. The germline CDR1 and CDR2 sequences are KGHSH and LQKENI. The DNA of the CDR3 is TGTGCCAGCTCACCAGGAACAATTCGGGGTGGAAACACCATATATTTT. As protein: CASSPGTIRGGNTIYF.

The chain joins TRBV5-1 to TRBJ1-4, with 8 bases matching TRBD1. Germline CDR1 reads SGHRS; CDR2 reads YFSETQ. The CDR3 sequence is 16 residues long. With 3 bases clipped from V and 8 bases from J, the junction kept 12 bases outside the gene matches. The CDR3 DNA reads as TGCGCCAGCAGCTACAACTCCCAGGGGGCATGGGAAAAACTGTTTTTT. It translates to CASSYNSQGAWEKLFF.

The chain recombines TRBV28 with TRBJ1-5; 10 nucleotides align to TRBD1. After removal of 6 bases from V and 4 bases from J, the junction contained 6 bases not matched to a gene. CDR1 is MDHEN, CDR2 SYDVKM, per germline. The CDR3 runs to 15 residues. The CDR3 DNA is TGTGCCAGCAGGGGACAGGGGATAGGGAATCAGCCCCAGCATTTT. Translation gives CASRGQGIGNQPQHF. Together with reference TRBV28 and TRBJ1-5, the CDR3 gives the full variable domain: DVKVTQSSRYLVKRTGEKVFLECVQDMDHENMFWYRQDPGLGLRLIYFSYDVKMKEKGDIPEGYSVSREKKERFSLILESASTNQTSMYLCASRGQGIGNQPQHFGDGTRLSIL.

The V call is TRBV6-1, the J call TRBJ1-2, with 8 bases that match TRBD1. V dropped 1 base and J dropped 8; count of bases not matched to a gene: 9. The CDR3 consists of 15 residues. The germline CDR1 and CDR2 sequences are MNHNS and SASEGT. Here the CDR3 DNA reads TGTGCCAGCAGTGAAGGTGCCCGGACAGGGCACGGCTACACCTTC. It is translated as CASSEGARTGHGYTF.

This clone has just one count. The chain combines TRBV19 with TRBJ1-1; no reliable D call. The CDR3 runs to 11 residues. The V gene lost 7 bases and the J gene lost 4 bases, with 7 bases spanning the gap. Germline CDR1 LNHDA, CDR2 SQIVND (reference sequence). The CDR3 reads CASKGSTEAFF. The DNA of the CDR3 is TGTGCCAGTAAAGGGAGCACTGAAGCTTTCTTT.

The chain is built from TRBV7-2 and TRBJ2-2; 9 nucleotides align to TRBD2. There are 16 residues in the CDR3. V trimming: 1 base; J trimming: 5 bases; junction bases outside the gene matches: 5. Looked up from germline, CDR1 is SGHTA and CDR2 is FQGNSA. DNA of the CDR3: TGTGCCAGCAGCTTAGGAAGCGGGGGGAGGACCGGGGAGCTGTTTTTT. Translated: CASSLGSGGRTGELFF.

The rearrangement joins TRBV4-3 to TRBJ2-3; TRBD2 matches 10 bases. J was trimmed by 2 bases and V by 1 base; bases with no gene match: 9. The germline V gene encodes CDR1 LGHNA and CDR2 YSLEER. CDR3 size: 18 residues. The CDR3 here is CASSQGLALAGVTDTQYF. CDR3 in DNA: TGCGCCAGCAGCCAAGGGTTAGCGCTAGCGGGGGTCACAGATACGCAGTATTTT.

This sequence joins TRBV6-1 and TRBJ2-7, with D maybe TRBD2 (5 bases). Deletions cut 7 bases from V and 3 bases from J, with 19 bases between. The CDR3 is 15 amino acids. The germline V gene has CDR1 MNHNS and CDR2 SASEGT. This CDR3 reads CASTSSHGGYYEQYF. CDR3 nucleotide sequence: TGTGCCAGCACCTCCTCCCACGGAGGCTACTACGAGCAGTACTTC.

The genes are TRBV18 and TRBJ2-2; D not certain. With 0 bases removed from V and 0 bases from J, the gap between germline ends came to 8 bases. CDR1 and CDR2 (germline): KGHSH, LQKENI. The CDR3 is 16 residues long. Written as DNA, the CDR3 is TGTGCCAGCTCACCACCGGGCCGTGCGAACACCGGGGAGCTGTTTTTT. This gives the protein CASSPPGRANTGELFF. The entire variable domain, with the rest obtained from reference TRBV18 and TRBJ2-2, is as follows: NAGVMQNPRHLVRRRGQEARLRCSPMKGHSHVYWYRQLPEEGLKFMVYLQKENIIDESGMPKERFSAEFPKEGPSILRIQQVVRGDSAAYFCASSPPGRANTGELFFGEGSRLTVL.

The V and J genes are TRBV6-4 and TRBJ2-7; D unclear. Germline CDR1 and CDR2: MRHNA and SNTAGT. There are 13 residues in the CDR3. With 1 base removed from V and 0 bases from J, the gap between germline ends came to 4 bases. The CDR3 nucleotides read TGTGCCAGCAGTGACTTTAGCTCCTACGAGCAGTACTTC. Translation: CASSDFSSYEQYF.

The chain uses TRBV27 and TRBJ2-1, with 12 bases lining up with TRBD2. Germline V CDR1 and CDR2: MNHEY, SMNVEV (reference sequence). Trimming took 5 bases from V and 4 from J; bases not matched to a gene: 6. There are 16 residues in the CDR3. Here the CDR3 reads CASSVVLAGGYNEQFF. Written as DNA, the CDR3 is TGTGCCAGCAGTGTCGTACTAGCGGGGGGATACAATGAGCAGTTCTTC.

This clone appeared a single time. The V call is TRBV7-2, the J call TRBJ1-2, with a weak D call TRBD1 (5 bases). The V end was cut by 4 bases, the J end by 4 bases, with 13 bases between. The V gene's germline CDR1 is SGHTA and CDR2 FQGNSA. The CDR3 is 14 residues long. CDR3 DNA sequence: TGTGCCAGCAGCTCACCAGGGTTCCCCTATGGCTACACCTTC. Amino acids: CASSSPGFPYGYTF.

The rearrangement links TRBV27 to TRBJ2-7; 11 bases agree with TRBD2. This CDR3 comprises 16 residues. Unmatched junction bases numbered 12, after V lost 5 bases and J lost 6 bases. Germline CDR1 MNHEY, CDR2 SMNVEV (reference sequence). The chain's CDR3 is CASSILAGGFSTEQYF. DNA for the CDR3: TGTGCCAGCAGTATCCTAGCGGGAGGCTTTTCCACCGAGCAGTACTTC.

The chain uses TRBV28 and TRBJ1-5; 7 bases are a match to TRBD1. Losses at the gene ends were 8 bases for V and 2 bases for J; bases not matched to a gene: 12. The CDR3 contains 16 residues. Per germline, CDR1 MDHEN and CDR2 SYDVKM. CDR3 loop: CASEQKTGVRNQPQHF. CDR3 nucleotides: TGTGCCAGCGAACAAAAAACAGGGGTACGCAATCAGCCCCAGCATTTT.

CDR3 bases: TGTGCCAGCAGCTTGGTGACATTCAGGGACACTCAAGACTATGGCTACACCTTC. Its protein is CASSLVTFRDTQDYGYTF. This chain links TRBV5-4 with TRBJ1-2, with a weak D call TRBD1 (6 bases). The CDR3 sequence is 18 residues long. V dropped 0 bases and J dropped 3 bases, with 21 bases sitting between them. Germline CDR1 SGHNT, CDR2 YYREEE (reference sequence).

This clone was seen once. An end of the junction does not agree with germline; a read error may underlie this. The chain carries TRBV7-7 and TRBJ2-2; 8 bases align to TRBD2. The V gene's germline CDR1 is SSHAT and CDR2 FNYEAQ (reference sequence). The CDR3 consists of 16 residues. CDR3: CASSFTGGPLTGELFF. CDR3 coding DNA: TGTGCTAGCAGCTTTACGGGAGGGCCGTTGACCGGGGAGCTGTTTTTT.

This sequence joins TRBV30 and TRBJ2-1; TRBD2 matches 10 bases. Germline V gene data show CDR1 as GTSNPN and CDR2 as SVGIG (reference sequence). Trimming removed 8 bases from V and 6 bases from J; junction bases left unmatched: 4. The length of the CDR3 is 12 residues. The CDR3 DNA is TGTGCCGGCAGCGGGAGGGCCAATGAGCAGTTCTTC. Translation gives CAGSGRANEQFF.

The V call is TRBV4-1, the J call TRBJ1-3; 12 bases are a match to TRBD1. This CDR3 region has 16 residues. Unmatched junction bases numbered 4, after V lost 4 bases and J lost 3 bases. The germline V gene has CDR1 MGHRA and CDR2 YSYEKL. The CDR3: CASSRDRGLSGNTIYF. In nucleotides, the CDR3 is TGCGCCAGCAGCCGGGACAGGGGGCTAAGTGGAAACACCATATATTTT.

The rearrangement joins TRBV6-5 to TRBJ2-5, with D tentatively TRBD2 (5 bases). CDR3 length equals 14 residues. Germline assignment: CDR1 MNHEY and CDR2 SVGAGI. Trimming took 0 bases from V and 1 from J, leaving 6 bases between them. The CDR3 reads CASSYSAVQETQYF. The CDR3 DNA follows: TGTGCCAGCAGTTACTCAGCGGTCCAAGAGACCCAGTACTTC.